The clone carrying this T cell receptor beta chain was picked up a small number of times. Its antigen is not identified. CDR1 SGHRS and CDR2 YFSETQ come from the germline V gene. The CDR3 sequence is 17 residues long. The V and J ends lost 4 bases and 2 bases respectively, with 20 bases between them. This record comes from a study of cytomegalovirus exposure and HLA in healthy donors. Regarding the study as a whole: Overall, around 160 TCR beta chains were annotated as cytomegalovirus-associated.

Use of 60 Vbeta and 13 Jbeta primers characterized the PCR. TCRdb's table, derived via immunoSEQ multiplex PCR, lists solely in-frame clones and lacks some. The profile shows around 120,000 clones, 80% to 85% of them singletons. The material sequenced was PBMCs. The clonotype originates from a boy between 5 and 17 years old in good health and CMV-seronegative. The chain employs TRBV5-1 and TRBJ2-3; the D gene is possibly TRBD2 (6 bases). The CDR3 reads CASSPDLDGRYTDTQYF. CDR3 nucleotide sequence: TGCGCCAGCAGCCCCGATCTGGACGGGAGATACACAGATACGCAGTATTTT.